This T cell receptor beta chain was sequenced for a study of memory CD4+ T cells and cytomegalovirus serostatus. Across the study: Donors were healthy Belgian adults, several CMV seropositive and 20 to 25 seronegative. Study results and limitations: CMV serostatus prediction reached median AUC 0.95, or 0.91 with US-trained model.

Single viable CD3+CD4+CD8-CD45RO+ cells were sorted as the memory CD4+ T cells. Serostatus was set by detecting CMV pp150, pp28, p38, p52 IgG. With respect to this clone: The antigen remains undetermined.

Losses at the gene ends were 6 bases for V and 3 bases for J; bases not matched to a gene: 2. The CDR3 sequence is 14 residues long. Germline assignment: CDR1 SNHLY and CDR2 FYNNEI. Sequencing used immunoSEQ multiplex PCR; TCRdb keeps in-frame clones, though not all of them. Seen here are tens of thousands of clones, 65% to 85% observed once, and the top ten hold around 0.63%. The TCR was taken from an adult in good health and CMV-seronegative. The material sequenced was memory CD4+ T cells from blood. The V call is TRBV2, the J call TRBJ1-2; 12 bases align to TRBD1. CDR3 residues: CASRGQGAYYGYTF. CDR3 DNA sequence: TGTGCCAGCAGGGGACAGGGGGCTTACTATGGCTACACCTTC.